The next 25 T cell receptor beta chains were all read from a single sample in a study of blood T cell repertoires in COVID-19. This table comes from immunoSEQ multiplex PCR, and its TCRdb copy is limited to in-frame clones, with some not included. The sample shows about 160,000 clones, roughly 85% of them seen only once. What was sequenced was peripheral blood. The receptors come from a man between 65 and 85 years old with acute or convalescent COVID-19.

J is TRBJ2-1 and V is TRBV12-2; the D call in the table, TRBD1, was not verified against the DNA. TRBV12-2 is labeled a pseudogene. The CDR3 totals 15 residues. This CDR3 reads CASRTHRGPYNEQFF. As DNA, the CDR3 is TGTGCAAGTCGCACCCACAGGGGGCCTTACAATGAGCAGTTCTTC.

The chain recombines TRBV28 with TRBJ2-1; TRBD1 might be the D (5 bases). Germline V CDR1 and CDR2: MDHEN, SYDVKM. This CDR3 is 15 amino acids long. Trimming pared 5 bases from V and 0 bases from J, leaving 11 bases between. For the CDR3, the DNA is TGTGCCAGCAGTCCTCAGGGTAGCTCCTACAATGAGCAGTTCTTC. Translation: CASSPQGSSYNEQFF. The whole variable domain, filled in from reference TRBV28 and TRBJ2-1, reads DVKVTQSSRYLVKRTGEKVFLECVQDMDHENMFWYRQDPGLGLRLIYFSYDVKMKEKGDIPEGYSVSREKKERFSLILESASTNQTSMYLCASSPQGSSYNEQFFGPGTRLTVL.

By proportion, this clone is medium-sized. The rearrangement links TRBV21-1 to TRBJ1-2. TRBV21-1 is labeled a pseudogene. The CDR3 has 11 amino acids. The DNA of the CDR3 is TGTGCCGTCAATCGGGTATCCGGCTACACCTTC. It is translated as CAVNRVSGYTF.

This clone was observed a few times. The chain has TRBV9 and TRBJ2-7; TRBD2 is a possible D gene (6 bases). Germline values: CDR1 SGDLS, CDR2 YYNGEE. The CDR3 is made up of 15 amino acids. Trimming took 0 bases from V and 1 from J, leaving 11 bases between them. CDR3 bases: TGTGCCAGCAGCGTAGACCTAGCGCCTTCCTACGAGCAGTACTTC. Encoded protein: CASSVDLAPSYEQYF.

The chain joins TRBV7-8 to TRBJ1-4, with TRBD1 matching 8 bases. With V trimmed by 0 bases and J by 7 bases, 4 bases remained unmatched. Germline values: CDR1 SGHVS, CDR2 FQNEAQ. The CDR3 runs to 15 residues. The CDR3 sequence: CASSLAQGASEKLFF. CDR3 DNA sequence: TGTGCCAGCAGCTTAGCGCAGGGGGCAAGTGAAAAACTGTTTTTT.

The gene calls are TRBV3-1 (or the pseudogene TRBV3-2) and TRBJ2-1; D possibly corresponds to TRBD1 (5 bases). V lost 1 base, J lost 4 bases, and 8 bases lay in between. The CDR3 consists of 14 residues. The germline gives CDR1 LGHDT, CDR2 YNNKEL (reference sequence). CDR3 DNA: TGTGCCAGCAGCCAAGGGGGCGTATACAATGAGCAGTTCTTC. Translating gives CASSQGGVYNEQFF.

The chain is built from TRBV7-3 and TRBJ2-5; TRBD2 matches at 7 bases. Germline V gene sequence: CDR1 SGHTA, CDR2 FQGTGA. CDR3 size: 13 residues. Trimming removed 5 bases from V and 5 bases from J; junction bases left unmatched: 5. CDR3 in DNA: TGTGCCAGCAGCCAGAGCGGGAAGGAGACCCAGTACTTC. Amino acid sequence: CASSQSGKETQYF.

This clone was seen a few times. This chain links TRBV7-3 with TRBJ2-2; TRBD1 matches 7 bases. The CDR3 runs 15 residues. Trimming cost V 3 bases and J 4 bases; bases outside gene matches: 5. Germline V gene data show CDR1 as SGHTA and CDR2 as FQGTGA. The CDR3 nucleotides read TGTGCCAGCAGCTTCAGGGGGTTGAGCACCGGGGAGCTGTTTTTT. It translates to CASSFRGLSTGELFF.

The V and J genes are TRBV4-3 and TRBJ2-2; a weak D match, TRBD2 (5 bases). Trimming shortened V by 0 bases and J by 6 bases, and 14 bases separated the two germline ends. The CDR3 has 16 residues. CDR1 and CDR2 from the germline V gene are LGHNA and YSLEER. As DNA, the CDR3 is TGCGCCAGCAGCCAAGATAACGGGGAAGGCGCCGGGGAGCTGTTTTTT. Protein sequence: CASSQDNGEGAGELFF.

V gene TRBV18 combines with J gene TRBJ2-7, with D tentatively TRBD1 (5 bases). V shed 3 bases and J shed 1 base, with 10 bases lying between them. The V gene's germline CDR1 is KGHSH and CDR2 LQKENI. This CDR3 contains 14 residues. The CDR3 protein is CASSPSRVSYEQYF. CDR3 nucleotides: TGTGCCAGCTCACCGAGCAGGGTGTCCTACGAGCAGTACTTC.

This chain connects TRBV9 to TRBJ2-7; TRBD1 matches 9 bases. J lost 5 bases, V lost 3 bases, and 6 bases had no gene match. Germline CDR1 reads SGDLS; CDR2 reads YYNGEE. CDR3 length: 14 residues. This chain's CDR3 is CASSAAGQGNEQYF. The CDR3 nucleotides are TGTGCCAGCAGCGCCGCGGGACAGGGCAACGAGCAGTACTTC. The full variable domain, in which reference TRBV9 and TRBJ2-7 provide the parts outside the CDR3, is DSGVTQTPKHLITATGQRVTLRCSPRSGDLSVYWYQQSLDQGLQFLIQYYNGEERAKGNILERFSAQQFPDLHSELNLSSLELGDSALYFCASSAAGQGNEQYFGPGTRLTVT.

The chain links TRBV6-2 or TRBV6-3 to TRBJ1-2; D might be TRBD1 (5 bases). CDR1 MNHEY and CDR2 SVGEGT come from the germline V gene. The CDR3 is made up of 15 amino acids. V was trimmed by 0 bases and J by 4 bases, leaving 12 bases between them. The CDR3, as DNA: TGTGCCAGCAGTTACTCCCGACAGCTCCTCTATGGCTACACCTTC. Amino acid sequence: CASSYSRQLLYGYTF.

The chain uses TRBV19 and TRBJ1-5, with 10 bases identical to TRBD1. The CDR3 length is 16 residues. V trimming: 4 bases; J trimming: 3 bases; junction bases outside the gene matches: 6. Germline CDR1 reads LNHDA; CDR2 reads SQIVND (reference sequence). CDR3 in amino acids: CASSTMDRGTNQPQHF. DNA for the CDR3: TGTGCCAGTAGTACTATGGACAGGGGGACCAATCAGCCCCAGCATTTT. The full variable domain, its missing parts supplied by reference TRBV19 and TRBJ1-5, is DGGITQSPKYLFRKEGQNVTLSCEQNLNHDAMYWYRQDPGQGLRLIYYSQIVNDFQKGDIAEGYSVSREKKESFPLTVTSAQKNPTAFYLCASSTMDRGTNQPQHFGDGTRLSIL.

This rearrangement joins TRBV15 to TRBJ2-1; 7 bases fit TRBD2. Germline lookup yields CDR1 LNHNV and CDR2 YYDKDF (reference sequence). V lost 5 bases, J lost 0 bases, and 7 bases stayed unmatched. The CDR3 totals 16 residues. The CDR3, as DNA: TGTGCCACCAGCGCCCAGACTAGCAGCTCCTACAATGAGCAGTTCTTC. Encoded protein: CATSAQTSSSYNEQFF.

The chain uses TRBV24-1 and TRBJ2-1, with D unresolved. Trimming left V 5 bases short and J 9 bases short, with 13 bases between. This CDR3 contains 13 residues. The germline V gene encodes CDR1 KGHDR and CDR2 SFDVKD. The CDR3 sequence: CATSGPGMGEQFF. In DNA, the CDR3 is TGTGCCACCAGTGGTCCGGGTATGGGTGAGCAGTTCTTC.

This sequence joins TRBV29-1 and TRBJ1-4, with TRBD1 as a possible D gene (6 bases). Per germline, CDR1 SQVTM and CDR2 ANQGSEA. Between the trimmed V and J ends, which lost 4 bases and 6 bases, there was a span of 9 bases. This CDR3 has 12 residues. CDR3 amino acids: CSVGRGDEKLFF. The DNA for the CDR3 is TGCAGCGTTGGCAGGGGCGATGAAAAACTGTTTTTT. The variable domain in full, with the rest retrieved from reference TRBV29-1 and TRBJ1-4, is SAVISQKPSRDICQRGTSLTIQCQVDSQVTMMFWYRQQPGQSLTLIATANQGSEATYESGFVIDKFPISRPNLTFSTLTVSNMSPEDSSIYLCSVGRGDEKLFFGSGTQLSVL.

The J gene is TRBJ1-2, the V gene TRBV10-2; perhaps TRBD1 as D (6 bases). The CDR3 runs to 14 residues. Germline V gene data show CDR1 as WSHSY and CDR2 as SAAADI. Trimming stripped 2 bases from V and 3 bases from J, with 10 bases between. CDR3 region: CASSERRGDYGYTF. For the CDR3, the DNA is TGCGCCAGCAGTGAGCGCAGGGGAGACTATGGCTACACCTTC.

The rearrangement joins TRBV7-3 to TRBJ2-1, with TRBD2 matching 7 bases. Germline CDR1 reads SGHTA; CDR2 reads FQGTGA. After removal of 5 bases from V and 6 bases from J, the junction contained 10 bases not matched to a gene. The CDR3 runs to 15 residues. The CDR3 DNA follows: TGTGCCAGCAGCCCCAACCGACTAGCTCTCAATGAGCAGTTCTTC. Amino acids: CASSPNRLALNEQFF.

The rearrangement uses TRBV6-5 and TRBJ1-1; 9 bases are shared with TRBD1. V was pared by 7 bases and J by 10 bases, with 10 bases of the junction left unmatched. The CDR3 runs 13 residues. Germline CDR1 and CDR2: MNHEY and SVGAGI. DNA of the CDR3: TGTGCCAGCACTCAAGGGACAGGGAGGGTAGCTTTCTTT. Translated, it gives CASTQGTGRVAFF.

The V and J genes are TRBV5-1 and TRBJ2-1, with D possibly TRBD1 on 6 matching bases. The CDR3 contains 17 residues. CDR1 is SGHRS, CDR2 YFSETQ, per germline. The V and J ends lost 0 bases and 6 bases respectively, with 19 bases between them. The CDR3 DNA reads TGCGCCAGCAGCTTGGCCTTGGCAGGGGTTGATAGCAATGAGCAGTTCTTC. Protein product: CASSLALAGVDSNEQFF.

CDR3 protein: CASSSFQLAGVNEQFF. The CDR3 DNA follows: TGTGCCAGCAGCTCCTTCCAACTAGCGGGAGTGAATGAGCAGTTCTTC. The chain joins TRBV11-1 to TRBJ2-1; TRBD2 agrees at 11 bases. After removal of 4 bases from V and 7 bases from J, the junction contained 9 bases not matched to a gene. The CDR3 totals 16 residues. Germline V gene data show CDR1 as SGHAT and CDR2 as FQDESV (reference sequence).

In this sample, this clone turned up a few times. The rearrangement links TRBV24-1 to TRBJ2-1; perhaps TRBD1 as D (5 bases). Germline loops: CDR1 KGHDR, CDR2 SFDVKD. This CDR3 comprises 17 residues. The V end was cut by 3 bases, the J end by 9 bases, with 23 bases between. CDR3 region: CATSDTVTAPLASEQFF. The CDR3 DNA reads as TGTGCCACCAGTGATACGGTGACAGCCCCTTTGGCTAGTGAGCAGTTCTTC.

This clone was seen only a few times. The chain employs TRBV18 and TRBJ2-2; D is possibly TRBD1 (6 bases). Per the germline V gene, CDR1 is KGHSH and CDR2 is LQKENI. Trimming removed 2 bases from V and 1 base from J, with 11 bases in between. This CDR3 region has 16 residues. In DNA, the CDR3 is TGTGCCAGCTCACCAGGGGGCCTAGTGAACACCGGGGAGCTGTTTTTT. The encoded protein is CASSPGGLVNTGELFF.

CDR3 residues: CASSMRAGTVSMNTEAFF. As DNA, the CDR3 is TGTGCCAGTAGTATGAGGGCCGGGACAGTCTCAATGAACACTGAAGCTTTCTTT. The chain links TRBV19 to TRBJ1-1; 7 bases are a match to TRBD1. With 3 bases clipped from V and 0 bases from J, the junction kept 13 bases outside the gene matches. This CDR3 region has 18 residues. CDR1 and CDR2 (germline): LNHDA, SQIVND (reference sequence).

V and J are TRBV7-8 and TRBJ1-5; D perhaps matches TRBD1 (6 bases). This CDR3 comprises 21 residues. The germline V and J ends were trimmed by 1 base and 0 bases, with 25 bases remaining between them. Germline V lookup: CDR1 SGHVS, CDR2 FQNEAQ. Here the CDR3 reads CASSLVPDSQAGGYSNQPQHF. CDR3 nucleotides: TGTGCCAGCAGCTTAGTGCCGGACAGCCAGGCCGGTGGATATAGCAATCAGCCCCAGCATTTT.